The 20 T cell receptor beta chains below were found in one sample sequenced in a study of T-cell reconstitution after alpha-beta-depleted transplantation in children. Unique molecular identifiers were used to barcode this TCRbeta library. TCRdb re-called the PCR reads with MiXCR, one entry per CDR3 protein. This sample yields some 140,000 distinct CDR3 sequences, of which more than 9.5% are seen a single time; less than 25% belongs to the top ten. This sample comprised PBMCs, mostly from graft donor cells, obtained 180 days after TCRalphabeta/CD19-depleted stem cell transplant. The receptors derive from a girl less than two years old who had a stem cell transplant for combined immunodeficiency, so the T cells may come from the graft donor.

This chain links TRBV12-3 or TRBV12-4 with TRBJ2-5; D remains unclear. This CDR3 region has 13 residues. V dropped 4 bases and J dropped 12 bases, with 18 bases sitting between them. The CDR3 bases are TGTGCCAGCAGTTCTACTGGCGCCCCCTCCAAGTACTTC. It yields the protein CASSSTGAPSKYF.

This chain uses TRBV20-1 with TRBJ2-4; 8 positions match TRBD1. This CDR3 spans 13 amino acids. Germline CDR1 DFQATT, CDR2 SNEGSKA (reference sequence). V dropped 6 bases and J dropped 1; count of bases not matched to a gene: 2. The CDR3 spells CSAQGAAKNIQYF. The CDR3 DNA follows: TGCAGTGCCCAGGGGGCGGCCAAAAACATTCAGTACTTC.

About this clonotype: Mismatch with germline at one junction end may stem from a read error. V usage is TRBV19 and J usage is TRBJ2-7, with D perhaps TRBD1 or TRBD2 (6 bases each). Germline lookup yields CDR1 LNHDA and CDR2 SQIVND (reference sequence). The CDR3 is made up of 15 amino acids. CDR3 residues: CASSIGPGAKDEQYF. The CDR3 region has the DNA TGTGCCAGTAGCATAGGCCCGGGGGCGAAAGACGAGCAGTACTTC.

This clonotype was picked up a small number of times. The rearrangement uses TRBV7-9 and TRBJ2-2; the D gene is possibly TRBD1 (6 bases). The CDR3 sequence is 16 residues long. The germline CDR1 and CDR2 sequences are SEHNR and FQNEAQ (reference sequence). With 2 bases removed from V and 5 bases from J, the gap between germline ends came to 15 bases. CDR3 residues: CASSLFPGASTGELFF. The CDR3 DNA is TGTGCCAGCAGCTTATTCCCAGGGGCGAGTACCGGGGAGCTGTTTTTT. Complete variable domain (other parts from reference TRBV7-9 and TRBJ2-2): DTGVSQNPRHKITKRGQNVTFRCDPISEHNRLYWYRQTLGQGPEFLTYFQNEAQLEKSRLLSDRFSAERPKGSFSTLEIQRTEQGDSAMYLCASSLFPGASTGELFFGEGSRLTVL.

This clonotype was detected a few times. The chain recombines TRBV12-3 or TRBV12-4 with TRBJ2-5; D gene ambiguous. V lost 2 bases and J lost 5, with 9 bases in between. This CDR3 comprises 13 residues. Written as DNA, the CDR3 is TGTGCCAGCAGTTTAATAGTCGGGGAGACCCAGTACTTC. It specifies CASSLIVGETQYF.

This clonotype was detected a few times. The gene calls are TRBV12-3 or TRBV12-4 and TRBJ1-1; D gene ambiguous. The CDR3 has 11 residues. V lost 3 bases to trimming and J lost 7 bases, with 6 bases between them. CDR3 region: CASSFTVEAFF. In DNA, the CDR3 is TGTGCCAGCAGTTTCACGGTTGAAGCTTTCTTT.

This clonotype was seen more than once but under ten times. This rearrangement joins TRBV20-1 to TRBJ1-1; no clear D. In germline, CDR1 is DFQATT, CDR2 SNEGSKA (reference sequence). This CDR3 is built from 14 residues. Trimming shortened V by 3 bases and J by 4 bases, and 15 bases separated the two germline ends. The CDR3 loop reads CSASFIGSGTEAFF. For the CDR3, the DNA is TGCAGTGCTAGTTTTATCGGGAGTGGCACTGAAGCTTTCTTT.

This clonotype was observed a handful of times. The rearrangement uses TRBV3-1 and TRBJ2-1, with D unclear. The CDR3 covers 12 residues. In germline, CDR1 is LGHDT, CDR2 YNNKEL (reference sequence). The V gene lost 3 bases and the J gene lost 8 bases, with 8 bases spanning the gap. The CDR3 DNA sequence: TGTGCCAGCAGCCACAACCCCCATGAGCAGTTCTTC. Translated: CASSHNPHEQFF.

Ten or more counts support this clonotype. The chain links TRBV12-3 or TRBV12-4 to TRBJ2-5, with 9 bases matching TRBD1. V trimming: 2 bases; J trimming: 5 bases; junction bases outside the gene matches: 9. The CDR3 has 16 residues. CDR3 protein: CASSLWYTGTGETQYF. CDR3 DNA sequence: TGTGCCAGCAGTTTATGGTATACCGGGACAGGGGAGACCCAGTACTTC.

In the case of this clonotype: The germline gene is not matched at one end of the junction; a read error may be the cause. The genes are TRBV5-1 and TRBJ2-3; weak D call: TRBD1 (6 bases). There are 16 residues in the CDR3. Per germline, CDR1 SGHRS and CDR2 YFSETQ. For the CDR3, the DNA is TGCGGCAGCAGCCCTACTTTTAGGGGGACCACAGATACGCAGTATTTT. This encodes CGSSPTFRGTTDTQYF. The full variable domain, its missing parts supplied by reference TRBV5-1 and TRBJ2-3, is KAGVTQTPRYLIKTRGQQVTLSCSPISGHRSVSWYQQTPGQGLQFLFEYFSETQRNKGNFPGRFSGRQFSNSRSEMNVSTLELGDSALYLCGSSPTFRGTTDTQYFGPGTRLTVL.

This clonotype showed up many times. CDR3 protein: CASRRGGTTYEQYF. The CDR3 DNA follows: TGTGCCAGCAGGAGGGGGGGCACTACCTACGAGCAGTACTTC. This chain connects TRBV12-3 or TRBV12-4 to TRBJ2-7, with a tentative D call TRBD2 (7 bases). Trimming removed 6 bases at V and 2 bases at J, with 14 bases between. The CDR3 is 14 amino acids.

The sample holds many counts of this clonotype. The V call is TRBV27, the J call TRBJ2-2; D is unclear. This CDR3 has 13 residues. V was cut by 2 bases and J by 5 bases, with 6 bases left in between. Germline CDR1 MNHEY, CDR2 SMNVEV (reference sequence). The CDR3 loop is CASSLGYTGELFF. DNA for the CDR3: TGTGCCAGCAGTTTAGGATATACCGGGGAGCTGTTTTTT.

The table lists this clonotype with a few counts. The chain carries TRBV29-1 and TRBJ1-1; D gene ambiguous. The germline V gene has CDR1 SQVTM and CDR2 ANQGSEA. The CDR3 length is 12 residues. Trimming shortened V by 1 base and J by 6 bases, and 9 bases separated the two germline ends. The CDR3 here is CSVEGEEAEAFF. CDR3 sequence (DNA): TGCAGCGTTGAAGGAGAGGAGGCTGAAGCTTTCTTT.

This clonotype was recorded a few times. The J gene is TRBJ2-2, the V gene TRBV5-1; 7 bases fit TRBD1. CDR1 and CDR2 (germline): SGHRS, YFSETQ. The CDR3 length is 15 residues. The junction had 2 bases not matched to a gene; V was cut back by 3 bases and J by 0 bases. The CDR3 DNA reads as TGCGCCAGCAGCTCCCAGGGGGCGAACACCGGGGAGCTGTTTTTT. Translating it yields CASSSQGANTGELFF.

V is TRBV11-2 and J is TRBJ1-1; D not certain. The germline gives CDR1 SGHAT, CDR2 FQNNGV. The CDR3 covers 14 residues. Trimming took off 4 bases at V and 1 base at J, with 10 bases between the two ends. The chain's CDR3 is CASSWMGGNTEAFF. CDR3 bases: TGTGCCAGCAGCTGGATGGGAGGGAACACTGAAGCTTTCTTT.

This clonotype has only a few counts. This chain joins TRBV10-3 and TRBJ2-7; maybe TRBD2 (6 bases). This CDR3 comprises 15 residues. Germline values: CDR1 ENHRY, CDR2 SYGVKD. Trimming removed 0 bases at V and 1 base at J, with 10 bases between. This chain's CDR3 is CAISESGGRSYEQYF. The CDR3 DNA sequence: TGTGCCATCAGTGAGTCGGGGGGAAGGTCCTACGAGCAGTACTTC.

This clonotype has more than one count but fewer than ten. The chain joins TRBV5-1 to TRBJ1-1; 7 nucleotides agree with TRBD1. The length of the CDR3 is 16 residues. Germline trimming cut 0 bases from V and 0 bases from J; bases unmatched to any gene: 5. CDR1 is SGHRS and CDR2 is YFSETQ in the germline V gene. The CDR3 nucleotides are TGCGCCAGCAGCTTGGCCCCGGGACAGTTGAACACTGAAGCTTTCTTT. Residues: CASSLAPGQLNTEAFF.

This clonotype was seen more than once but under ten times. This chain connects TRBV21-1 to TRBJ2-7; the table's D call TRBD1 went unverified against the DNA. TRBV21-1 is a recognized pseudogene. The CDR3 runs 17 residues. CDR3 residues: CASSPPGRRVSCYEQYF. The CDR3 nucleotides are TGTGCCAGCAGCCCCCCAGGCAGGCGAGTTTCGTGCTACGAGCAGTACTTC.

This chain links TRBV5-1 with TRBJ2-3; 14 nucleotides line up with TRBD2. The germline gives CDR1 SGHRS, CDR2 YFSETQ. The CDR3 spans 16 residues. The V gene end was trimmed by 4 bases and the J gene end by 4 bases; junction bases not matched to a gene: 5. The DNA of the CDR3 is TGCGCCAGCAGCATTCCGGGACTAGCGGGAGCAGATACGCAGTATTTT. It specifies CASSIPGLAGADTQYF. Complete variable domain (other parts from reference TRBV5-1 and TRBJ2-3): KAGVTQTPRYLIKTRGQQVTLSCSPISGHRSVSWYQQTPGQGLQFLFEYFSETQRNKGNFPGRFSGRQFSNSRSEMNVSTLELGDSALYLCASSIPGLAGADTQYFGPGTRLTVL.

The genes are TRBV25-1 and TRBJ2-1, with TRBD2 matching over 14 bases. From germline, CDR1 is MGHDK and CDR2 SYGVNS. Trimming cost V 4 bases and J 2 bases; bases outside gene matches: 4. The CDR3 covers 17 residues. This chain's CDR3 is CASSARTSGGPYNEQFF. The CDR3 nucleotides are TGTGCCAGCAGTGCCCGGACTAGCGGGGGGCCCTACAATGAGCAGTTCTTC.